These 9 T cell receptor beta chains originate from one sample sequenced in a study of cytomegalovirus exposure and HLA in healthy donors. Use of 60 Vbeta and 13 Jbeta primers characterized the PCR. Method: immunoSEQ multiplex PCR; TCRdb's copy keeps in-frame clones and lacks some. This sample has under 150,000 clones; 60% to 85% occur once, and the top ten carry about 3.4%. Sample: PBMCs. The receptors originated from a man aged 25 to 40 in good health and CMV-seronegative.

The table lists this clone with a count of one. The J gene is TRBJ2-7, the V gene TRBV5-4; D possibly corresponds to TRBD2 (5 bases). Germline V gene data show CDR1 as SGHNT and CDR2 as YYREEE (reference sequence). The CDR3 sequence is 13 residues long. The V gene lost 0 bases and the J gene lost 7 bases, with 11 bases spanning the gap. CDR3 residues: CASSLAGEGEQYF. The CDR3 nucleotides read TGTGCCAGCAGCTTGGCCGGGGAAGGAGAGCAGTACTTC.

The chain couples TRBV6-5 to TRBJ2-3, with D unclear. Germline loops: CDR1 MNHEY, CDR2 SVGAGI. The CDR3 is made up of 11 amino acids. Trimming took 6 bases from V and 7 from J, leaving 8 bases between them. The CDR3 bases are TGTGCCAGCAGGAGAGAGCATACGCAGTATTTT. Translated: CASRREHTQYF.

The chain carries TRBV7-2 and TRBJ2-1; possibly TRBD1 for D (5 bases). V was clipped by 1 base and J by 0 bases, with 10 bases between them. CDR3 length: 16 amino acids. The germline CDR1 and CDR2 sequences are SGHTA and FQGNSA. The CDR3 DNA reads TGTGCCAGCAGCTTAGTTGGCCAGGGCTCCTACAATGAGCAGTTCTTC. Its protein is CASSLVGQGSYNEQFF.

V usage is TRBV9 and J usage is TRBJ2-5; 11 bases map to TRBD2. The J segment lost 4 bases and the V segment lost 0 bases, leaving 8 bases of the junction unmatched. In germline, CDR1 is SGDLS, CDR2 YYNGEE. CDR3 size: 17 residues. DNA for the CDR3: TGTGCCAGCAGCGTAGGGCAACTAGCGGGAGTGACAGAGACCCAGTACTTC. It codes for CASSVGQLAGVTETQYF.

This clone occurred a few times. The J gene is TRBJ2-2, the V gene TRBV6-4; the D is unclear. This CDR3 is built from 15 residues. V shed 0 bases and J shed 6 bases, with 11 bases lying between them. Germline CDR1 is MRHNA and CDR2 is SNTAGT. The chain's CDR3 is CASSDSPAAAGELFF. The CDR3 DNA is TGTGCCAGCAGTGACTCCCCGGCGGCTGCCGGGGAGCTGTTTTTT.

V is TRBV5-6 and J is TRBJ1-2; 7 positions agree with TRBD1. CDR1 is SGHDT, CDR2 YYEEEE, per germline. V shed 1 base, J shed 4 bases, and the junction held 7 bases outside the gene matches. The CDR3 length is 15 residues. The chain's CDR3 is CASSLPDRPTYGYTF. DNA of the CDR3: TGTGCCAGCAGCTTGCCGGACAGGCCAACCTATGGCTACACCTTC.

The V and J genes are TRBV11-1 and TRBJ1-2; tentatively, D is TRBD1 (5 bases). The V end lost 3 bases, the J end lost 2 bases, and 7 bases lay between the germline ends. This CDR3 region has 13 residues. Germline V CDR1 and CDR2: SGHAT, FQDESV (reference sequence). This chain's CDR3 is CASSLQGNYGYTF. DNA of the CDR3: TGTGCCAGCAGCTTGCAGGGAAACTATGGCTACACCTTC.

The chain recombines TRBV5-1 with TRBJ1-2; 8 nucleotides agree with TRBD1. The CDR3 length is 15 residues. With 4 bases clipped from V and 2 bases from J, the junction kept 7 bases outside the gene matches. Germline V gene sequence: CDR1 SGHRS, CDR2 YFSETQ. CDR3 sequence reads: CASSGGQGRNYGYTF. The CDR3 bases are TGCGCCAGCAGCGGAGGACAGGGAAGGAACTATGGCTACACCTTC.

V and J are TRBV25-1 and TRBJ2-4, with 12 bases lining up with TRBD1. Germline CDR1 reads MGHDK; CDR2 reads SYGVNS. Trimming at V came to 6 bases and at J to 7 bases, leaving 4 bases not matched to a gene. CDR3 length equals 14 residues. Here the CDR3 DNA reads TGTGCCAGCAGCTCGGGACAGGGGGCGAACATTCAGTACTTC. Translation gives CASSSGQGANIQYF.